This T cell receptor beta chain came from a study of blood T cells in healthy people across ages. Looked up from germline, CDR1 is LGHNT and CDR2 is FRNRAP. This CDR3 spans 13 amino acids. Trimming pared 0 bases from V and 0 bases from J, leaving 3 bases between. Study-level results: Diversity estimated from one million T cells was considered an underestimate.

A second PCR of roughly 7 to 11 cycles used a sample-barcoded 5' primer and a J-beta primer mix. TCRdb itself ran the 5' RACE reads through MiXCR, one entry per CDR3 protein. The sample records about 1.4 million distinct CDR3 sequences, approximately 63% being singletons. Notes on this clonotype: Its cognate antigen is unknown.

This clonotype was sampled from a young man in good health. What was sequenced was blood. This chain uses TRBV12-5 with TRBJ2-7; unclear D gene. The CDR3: CASGLVSSYEQYF. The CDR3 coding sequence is TGTGCTAGTGGTTTGGTATCCTCCTACGAGCAGTACTTC.